Sequencing of this T cell receptor beta chain was carried out in a study of long-term antiretroviral therapy in people with HIV. Runs used v3.0 of the immunoSEQ assay and were done at survey level. Only in-frame clones appear in the TCRdb table, and some are missing; sequencing was by immunoSEQ multiplex PCR. In the table there are approximately 15,000 clones, roughly 75% of which are singletons. In regard to this clone: Its target is unknown.

One or more pre-ART and two or more post-ART PBMC samples were available from each donor. Study findings and constraints: Transplant donor controls retained higher diversity, though diversity increased after ART.

Per germline, CDR1 KGHSH and CDR2 LQKENI. This CDR3 has 14 amino acids. V lost 0 bases and J 6 bases, leaving 9 bases between the germline ends. This sequence originates from a woman aged 45 to 65 with HIV. V gene TRBV18 combines with J gene TRBJ2-1; D not resolved. This specimen was unsorted PBMCs, taken 1.5 years before starting antiretroviral therapy. In nucleotides, the CDR3 is TGTGCCAGCTCACCACCGAGCCAGGCCAATGAGCAGTTCTTC. Translated, it gives CASSPPSQANEQFF.